This TCR beta chain was captured in a study of blood T cell repertoires in COVID-19 (dated by TCRdb to 2019 to 2021). With regard to the full study: Samples covering the acute and convalescent phases of COVID-19 were provided by collaborators in the United States, Italy and Spain. The material from the prospective study consisted of cDNA or gDNA derived from T cells, B-cell-depleted T cells, or PBMCs. The dataset comprised deeply sampled blood TCRbeta repertoires from subjects exposed to, actively infected with, or recovered from COVID-19. The repertoires were made available in a free public database intended to serve as a resource for research on the immune response to SARS-CoV-2. Samples came from the ongoing ImmuneRACE study (first 160 participants) plus 1,254 subjects from 6 global collaborators. Nearly every sample came with metadata listing a de-identified subject ID, COVID-19 status, age in years and sex. Where available, HLA class I and class II types were taken from metadata supplied by the sample provider and were not determined by assay-based typing.

The full study reports these points: The quantity of clinical and demographic metadata differed by source and by participant and was supplied without curation.

The germline V gene specifies SGHDT as CDR1 and YYEEEE as CDR2. V gives up 1 base and J gives up 4 bases, and the segment between their germline ends measures 11 bases. There are 14 amino acids in the CDR3, from cysteine to phenylalanine inclusive. Only the CDR3 DNA is retained, 42 bases long and in frame from the first base. Points on this clone: Its antigen target is currently unknown. Base qualities are missing; no much larger clone stands one base away.

TCRbeta CDR3 regions were amplified from genomic DNA by means of the immunoSEQ Assay, a bias-controlled multiplex PCR. The original methods were these. Nucleated cell counts per sample were estimated from amplification of reference gene primers within the assay. To quantify the absolute abundance of each unique TCRbeta CDR3 rearrangement, sequence reads were collapsed and filtered. Productive Simpson clonality was computed per sample as the square root of Simpson's diversity index over productive rearrangements. TCRdb took this table from immuneACCESS and kept in-frame rearrangements with V and J called. Such tables lack part of the clones; where checked against another copy, unresolved V genes explain under half of the gap, and the rest is unexplained. V and J calls and clone size are as listed in that table; D and trimming were resolved from the DNA. For this sample there are tens of thousands of clones; over 70% appear just once. Clones ranked in the top ten supply more than 20% of the sample.

Each collaborating institution followed its own protocols to collect whole blood in K2EDTA tubes. For TCRbeta analysis, collaborator samples were shipped as frozen whole blood, as isolated PBMCs, or as DNA extracted from either sample type. The sequence joins TRBV5-6 to TRBJ1-2, with no D gene named confidently. The receptor was isolated from a man older than 75 with active or convalescent COVID-19. Sequenced material: peripheral blood. The DNA reads as follows: TGTGCCAGCAGCTTGATGCGGAAGAGCTATGGCTACACCTTC. Its protein product is CASSLMRKSYGYTF.